Below, 27 T cell receptor beta chains from the same sample are listed, as sequenced in a study of human CD8 memory T cell subsets. Scientists made TCR beta libraries using UMI-labeled 5' RACE. TCRdb re-called the 5' RACE reads and shows each CDR3 protein once, DNA omitted. The sample table includes 7,000 to 8,500 distinct CDR3 sequences. Sequencing was carried out using CD8+ T cells from PBMCs. These receptors all stem from a human donor in good health.

The V gene is TRBV7-3, the J gene TRBJ2-3. Germline V gives CDR1 SGHTA, CDR2 FQGTGA. This CDR3 region has 15 residues. This CDR3 reads CASSLTTASYDTQYF. Full variable domain (rest looked up from reference TRBV7-3 and TRBJ2-3): GAGVSQTPSNKVTEKGKYVELRCDPISGHTALYWYRQSLGQGPEFLIYFQGTGAADDSGLPNDRFFAVRPEGSVSTLKIQRTERGDSAVYLCASSLTTASYDTQYFGPGTRLTVL.

According to its frequency, this clonotype is medium-sized. This chain joins TRBV30 and TRBJ2-7; without DNA, the TCRdb call of TRBD2 cannot be checked. Germline CDR1 is GTSNPN and CDR2 is SVGIG (reference sequence). The CDR3 consists of 15 residues. CDR3 amino acids: CAWSASKRFSYEQYF.

The rearrangement uses TRBV28 and TRBJ2-3; without DNA, the TCRdb call of TRBD2 cannot be checked. Germline V gene data show CDR1 as MDHEN and CDR2 as SYDVKM. The CDR3 has 18 residues. CDR3: CASSSGTSGSSGSDTQYF.

The chain employs TRBV12-3 or TRBV12-4 and TRBJ2-5; the TCRdb D gene call, TRBD1, has no DNA to confirm it. The CDR3 covers 14 residues. The CDR3 loop reads CASSSFIGGETQYF.

The V and J genes are TRBV12-3 or TRBV12-4 and TRBJ2-3. The CDR3 contains 13 residues. CDR3 in amino acids: CASSHYYTDTQYF.

The J gene is TRBJ2-1, the V gene TRBV7-2; the D call of TRBD2 rests on TCRdb alone, since no DNA is present to check it. Germline assignment: CDR1 SGHTA and CDR2 FQGNSA. The CDR3 has 15 residues. The CDR3 is CASSAGDYLYNEQFF. The entire variable domain, with the rest obtained from reference TRBV7-2 and TRBJ2-1, is as follows: GAGVSQSPSNKVTEKGKDVELRCDPISGHTALYWYRQSLGQGLEFLIYFQGNSAPDKSGLPSDRFSAERTGGSVSTLTIQRTQQEDSAVYLCASSAGDYLYNEQFFGPGTRLTVL.

Frequency places this clonotype as medium-sized. The chain uses TRBV7-3 and TRBJ2-3; the D call from TCRdb, TRBD2, cannot be confirmed without DNA. The germline V gene encodes CDR1 SGHTA and CDR2 FQGTGA. CDR3 length: 18 residues. The CDR3 spells CASSPVPGRRDGRDTQYF.

The chain recombines TRBV29-1 with TRBJ2-3; TCRdb's assignment of TRBD2 cannot be checked, as there is no DNA. The length of the CDR3 is 15 residues. Germline-derived CDR1 and CDR2 are SQVTM and ANQGSEA. This CDR3 is CSVSGLARSTDTQYF.

The chain recombines TRBV6-6 with TRBJ2-2; there is no DNA to check the TCRdb D call of TRBD2. CDR3 length equals 18 residues. Germline V lookup: CDR1 MNHNY, CDR2 SVGAGI (reference sequence). CDR3: CASNTPSGRAWSTGELFF.

The chain recombines TRBV7-9 with TRBJ2-7; TCRdb designates TRBD1, a call that cannot be tested without DNA. This CDR3 has 13 residues. Germline CDR1 and CDR2: SEHNR and FQNEAQ (reference sequence). The CDR3 reads CASGAAVTYEQYF.

This clonotype is identified as medium-sized (0.01 to 0.1%) from frequency. The chain carries TRBV7-8 and TRBJ1-1. Germline lookup yields CDR1 SGHVS and CDR2 FQNEAQ. The CDR3 spans 14 residues. CDR3 loop: CASSLGAVNTEAFF.

The rearrangement uses TRBV2 and TRBJ2-4; no DNA is available, so the TRBD1 call from TCRdb remains unchecked. This CDR3 has 15 amino acids. Germline loops: CDR1 SNHLY, CDR2 FYNNEI. The CDR3 spells CASSAGTATKNIQYF. Variable domain in full (rest from reference TRBV2 and TRBJ2-4): EPEVTQTPSHQVTQMGQEVILRCVPISNHLYFYWYRQILGQKVEFLVSFYNNEISEKSEIFDDQFSVERPDGSNFTLKIRSTKLEDSAMYFCASSAGTATKNIQYFGAGTRLSVL.

The chain couples TRBV15 to TRBJ2-7. CDR3 length: 13 amino acids. Germline CDR1 and CDR2: LNHNV and YYDKDF (reference sequence). The CDR3 loop reads CATSRDDAYEQYF.

According to its frequency, this clonotype is medium-sized. The CDR3 spells CSARDLETVAKNIQYF. This rearrangement joins TRBV20-1 to TRBJ2-4; TCRdb reports TRBD1, a call that lacks DNA to check it against. The CDR3 totals 16 residues. Germline V gives CDR1 DFQATT, CDR2 SNEGSKA (reference sequence).

V is TRBV5-5 and J is TRBJ1-5; the D call from TCRdb, TRBD1, cannot be confirmed without DNA. Germline assignment: CDR1 SGHKS and CDR2 YYEKEE (reference sequence). This CDR3 is built from 15 residues. Here the CDR3 reads CASSALTGSNQPQHF.

This chain connects TRBV5-5 to TRBJ2-7. Germline V gene lookup returns CDR1 SGHKS and CDR2 YYEKEE (reference sequence). CDR3 length equals 13 residues. The CDR3 reads CASSLAGRYEQYF.

The chain combines TRBV12-3 or TRBV12-4 with TRBJ1-4; checking the TCRdb D call of TRBD1 is not possible without DNA. The CDR3 runs 14 residues. This CDR3 is CASMPGGLDEKLFF.

This rearrangement joins TRBV28 to TRBJ2-5; the TCRdb call, TRBD2, lacks DNA for checking. CDR3 length: 17 residues. The germline V gene has CDR1 MDHEN and CDR2 SYDVKM. CDR3: CASSISGLAGVSETQYF. The variable domain in full, completed from reference TRBV28 and TRBJ2-5, reads DVKVTQSSRYLVKRTGEKVFLECVQDMDHENMFWYRQDPGLGLRLIYFSYDVKMKEKGDIPEGYSVSREKKERFSLILESASTNQTSMYLCASSISGLAGVSETQYFGPGTRLLVL.

The chain joins TRBV29-1 to TRBJ2-3; without DNA, the TCRdb call of TRBD1 cannot be checked. The CDR3 consists of 16 residues. CDR1 and CDR2 (germline): SQVTM, ANQGSEA. The CDR3 reads CSVEMGQGRPADTQYF.

This clonotype registers medium-sized by frequency. V usage is TRBV7-9 and J usage is TRBJ2-5. The germline V gene has CDR1 SEHNR and CDR2 FQNEAQ (reference sequence). CDR3 length: 12 amino acids. This chain's CDR3 is CASSGTRETQYF.

This chain links TRBV20-1 with TRBJ2-7; lacking DNA, the TRBD1 call made by TCRdb goes unchecked. Germline lookup yields CDR1 DFQATT and CDR2 SNEGSKA (reference sequence). This CDR3 is built from 13 residues. This CDR3 reads CSARDWGSYEQYF.

The V and J genes are TRBV28 and TRBJ1-2; TCRdb reports TRBD1, a call that lacks DNA to check it against. Per germline, CDR1 MDHEN and CDR2 SYDVKM. This CDR3 has 14 amino acids. The CDR3 region is CASGFSGGPLGYTF.

Frequency places this clonotype as medium-sized. The rearrangement joins TRBV7-2 to TRBJ2-7; the TCRdb D gene call, TRBD1, has no DNA to confirm it. CDR1 is SGHTA, CDR2 FQGNSA, per germline. This CDR3 has 13 residues. This chain's CDR3 is CASSPGPTEEQYF.

Judged by frequency, this clonotype is medium-sized. This chain joins TRBV27 and TRBJ2-3; TCRdb reports TRBD2, a call that lacks DNA to check it against. The CDR3 runs to 15 residues. Germline loops: CDR1 MNHEY, CDR2 SMNVEV (reference sequence). The CDR3 reads CASSLGGRVADTQYF.

J is TRBJ2-7 and V is TRBV28; the TRBD1 assignment by TCRdb is unverifiable without DNA. The CDR3 consists of 16 residues. Germline assignment: CDR1 MDHEN and CDR2 SYDVKM. CDR3 amino acids: CASSPPDRIESYEQYF.

This sequence joins TRBV20-1 and TRBJ1-1. This CDR3 is built from 14 residues. CDR1 and CDR2 (germline): DFQATT, SNEGSKA (reference sequence). The CDR3: CSATLTQFDTEAFF.

The chain couples TRBV6-5 to TRBJ2-7; as DNA is missing, the TRBD1 call by TCRdb cannot be tested. The CDR3 has 14 residues. Germline V gene sequence: CDR1 MNHEY, CDR2 SVGAGI. CDR3 protein: CASSYFPGSYEQYF.